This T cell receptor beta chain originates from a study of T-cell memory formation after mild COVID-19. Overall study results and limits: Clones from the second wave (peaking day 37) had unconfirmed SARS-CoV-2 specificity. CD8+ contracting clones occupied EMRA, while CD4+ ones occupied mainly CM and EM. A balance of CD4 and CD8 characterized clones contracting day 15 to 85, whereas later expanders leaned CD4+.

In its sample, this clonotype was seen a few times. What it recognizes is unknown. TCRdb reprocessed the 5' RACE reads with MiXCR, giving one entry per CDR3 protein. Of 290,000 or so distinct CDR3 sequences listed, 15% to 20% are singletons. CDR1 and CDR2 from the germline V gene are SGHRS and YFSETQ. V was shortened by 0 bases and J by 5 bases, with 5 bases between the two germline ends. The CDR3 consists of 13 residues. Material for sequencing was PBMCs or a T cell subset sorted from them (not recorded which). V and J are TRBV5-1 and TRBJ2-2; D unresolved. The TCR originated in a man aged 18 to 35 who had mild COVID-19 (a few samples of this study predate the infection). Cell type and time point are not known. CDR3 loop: CASSLAATGELFF. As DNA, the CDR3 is TGCGCCAGCAGCTTGGCAGCGACCGGGGAGCTGTTTTTT.